This T cell receptor beta chain was obtained from a study of blood T cell repertoires in COVID-19 (TCRdb year 2020). About the investigation overall: Samples covering the acute and convalescent phases of COVID-19 were provided by collaborators in the United States, Italy and Spain. The prospective study material was composed of cDNA or gDNA derived from T cells, B-cell-depleted T cells, or PBMCs. Deeply sampled blood TCRbeta repertoires from subjects exposed to, actively infected with, or recovered from COVID-19 were included in the dataset. A freely available public database, intended as a resource for researchers studying the immune response to SARS-CoV-2, is where the repertoires were released. Samples came from the ongoing ImmuneRACE study (first 160 participants) plus 1,254 subjects from 6 global collaborators. The sample metadata nearly always contained a de-identified subject ID, COVID-19 status, age in years and sex. Where HLA class I and class II types were available, the types were taken from metadata supplied by the sample provider, not from assay-based typing.

TCRbeta CDR3 regions were amplified from genomic DNA by means of the immunoSEQ Assay, a bias-controlled multiplex PCR. In the authors' own workflow: The number of nucleated cells in each sample was estimated by amplification of reference gene primers within the assay. To quantify the absolute abundance of each unique TCRbeta CDR3 rearrangement, sequence reads were collapsed and filtered. For each sample, productive Simpson clonality was calculated by taking the square root of Simpson's diversity index across productive rearrangements. In its TCRdb copy, this immuneACCESS table keeps in-frame sequences only and misses some clones. Where compared with another copy, unresolved V genes explain less than half of these, and the others have no known cause. For V, J and clone size, that table is used; D and trimming come from the DNA. This sample comprises approximately 210,000 clones, approximately 90% of them detected only once. The leading ten clones occupy over 1.5% of the sample.

Whole blood was collected in K2EDTA tubes by collaborating institutions according to the institutions' own protocols. For TCRbeta analysis, collaborator samples were shipped as frozen whole blood, as isolated PBMCs, or as DNA extracted from either sample type. Notes on this clone: Its antigen remains undetermined. Base qualities are not recorded, but no much larger clone differs from it by a single base.

Study-level results and caveats: How much clinical and demographic metadata was included differed by source and by participant, and the metadata was provided uncurated.

This receptor was obtained from a man aged 65 to 85 with acute or convalescent COVID-19. The sample consisted of peripheral blood.

This receptor carries the CDR3 CAIRPSEGETQYF. Here is the DNA: TGTGCCATCAGGCCTAGCGAGGGAGAGACCCAGTACTTC. The V and J genes are TRBV10-3 and TRBJ2-5; tentative D gene TRBD2, with 6 bases matching. Its CDR3 holds 13 amino acids, cysteine through phenylalanine. Of the read, only the CDR3 DNA is kept; its 39 bases are in frame from base 1. The CDR1 and CDR2 encoded by the germline V gene are ENHRY and SYGVKD. V lost 6 bases and J lost 4 bases; the stretch between them is 12 bases long.